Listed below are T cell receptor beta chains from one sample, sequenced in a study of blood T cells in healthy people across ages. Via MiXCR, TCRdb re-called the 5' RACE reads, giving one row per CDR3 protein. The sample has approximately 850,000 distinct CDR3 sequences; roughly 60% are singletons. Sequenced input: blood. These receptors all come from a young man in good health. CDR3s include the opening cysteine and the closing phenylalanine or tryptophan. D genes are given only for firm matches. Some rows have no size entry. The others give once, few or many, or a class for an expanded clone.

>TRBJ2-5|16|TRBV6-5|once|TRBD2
TGTGCCAGCAGTTACGTGACTAGCGGGGGCCAAGAGACCCAGTACTTC
CASSYVTSGGQETQYF
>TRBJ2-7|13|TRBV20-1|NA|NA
TGCAGTGCTAGAGCTGGACAGTCGTGGGAGCAGTACTTC
CSARAGQSWEQYF
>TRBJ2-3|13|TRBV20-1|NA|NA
TGCAGTGCTAGAGCCGGACCCGGAGATACGCAGTATTTT
CSARAGPGDTQYF
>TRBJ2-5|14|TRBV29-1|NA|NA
TGCAGCGTTGAGTTCCTAGCGTACCAAGAGACCCAGTACTTC
CSVEFLAYQETQYF
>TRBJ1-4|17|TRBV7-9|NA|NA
TGTGCCAGCAGCTTTACGGGGTGGTCGACAGAGAATGAAAAACTGTTTTTT
CASSFTGWSTENEKLFF
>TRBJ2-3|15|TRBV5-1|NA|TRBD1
TGCGCCAGCAGCCCCGGGACAGGGCTAGGAGATACGCAGTATTTT
CASSPGTGLGDTQYF
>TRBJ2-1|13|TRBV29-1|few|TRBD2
TGCAGCGTTGAGCGGGGGGGCAACAATGAGCAGTTCTTC
CSVERGGNNEQFF
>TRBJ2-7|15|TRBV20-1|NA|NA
TGCAGTGCTAGTGGCGGGGGCCAGGGGTCCTACGAGCAGTACTTC
CSASGGGQGSYEQYF
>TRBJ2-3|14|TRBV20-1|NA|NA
TGCAGTGCTAGACCCTCCAGCGGGACAGATACGCAGTATTTT
CSARPSSGTDTQYF
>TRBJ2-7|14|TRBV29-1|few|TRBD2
TGCAGCGTCGCAACTAGCGGCTCCTACAATGAGCAGTACTTC
CSVATSGSYNEQYF
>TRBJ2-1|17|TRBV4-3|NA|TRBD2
TGCGCCAGCAGCCTAGCGCCCGGGACTAGCGGCCTCAATGAGCAGTTCTTC
CASSLAPGTSGLNEQFF
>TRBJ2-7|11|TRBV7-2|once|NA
TGTGCCAGCAACTTACGCTACGAGCAGTACTTC
CASNLRYEQYF
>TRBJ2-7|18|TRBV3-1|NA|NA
TGTGCCAGCAGCCCAAGCCTCTTTTCTCGAGCTGAATACAATGAGCAGTACTTC
CASSPSLFSRAEYNEQYF
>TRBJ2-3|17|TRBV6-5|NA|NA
TGTGCCAGCAGTTCCCAGTTCTGGCTGACTAGCACAGATACGCAGTATTTT
CASSSQFWLTSTDTQYF
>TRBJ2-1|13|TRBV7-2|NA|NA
TGTGCCAGCAGCTTAGCGCTGTCCCGCGAGCAGTTCTTC
CASSLALSREQFF
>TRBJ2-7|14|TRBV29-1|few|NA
TGCAGCGTTGGATACGGACTTTCGGGCTACGAGCAGTACTTC
CSVGYGLSGYEQYF
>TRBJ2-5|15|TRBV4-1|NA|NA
TGCGCCAGCAGCCAAGCCAAGGGCCGAGGAGAGACCCAGTACTTC
CASSQAKGRGETQYF
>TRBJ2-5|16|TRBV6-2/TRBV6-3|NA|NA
TGTGCCAGCAGTTACCGGGCTAGACGGACCGAAGAGACCCAGTACTTC
CASSYRARRTEETQYF
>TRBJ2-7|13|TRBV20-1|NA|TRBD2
TGCAGTGCTAGTTCGGGAGGGGAATACGAGCAGTACTTC
CSASSGGEYEQYF
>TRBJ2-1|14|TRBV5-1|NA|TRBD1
TGCGCCAGCAGCTTCGGACAGGGTTACAATGAGCAGTTCTTC
CASSFGQGYNEQFF
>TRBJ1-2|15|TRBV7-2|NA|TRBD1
TGTGCCAGCACCTTCGACAGGGGGGCTAACTATGGCTACACCTTC
CASTFDRGANYGYTF
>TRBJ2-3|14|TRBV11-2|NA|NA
TGTGCCAGCAGCTTAGCGGCAGGCTCAGATACGCAGTATTTT
CASSLAAGSDTQYF
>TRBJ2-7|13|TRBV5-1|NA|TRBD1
TGCGCCAGCAGCCCGGACAGGTCCTACGAGCAGTACTTC
CASSPDRSYEQYF
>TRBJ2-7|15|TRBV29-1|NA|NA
TGCAGCGTTTCCTTAGCTCGCCTTAAATACAATGAGCAGTACTTC
CSVSLARLKYNEQYF
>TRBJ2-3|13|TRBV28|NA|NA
TGTGCCGCAGCCCGGGGGGCCACAGATACGCAGTATTTT
CAAARGATDTQYF
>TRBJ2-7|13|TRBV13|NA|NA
TGTGCCAGCAGCAACGTCAGGTCCTACGAGCAGTACTTC
CASSNVRSYEQYF
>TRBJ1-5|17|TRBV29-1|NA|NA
TGCAGCGTTGCAAGGGGGGCGAGCCTTTATAGCAATCAGCCCCAGCATTTT
CSVARGASLYSNQPQHF
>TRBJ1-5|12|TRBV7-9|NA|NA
TGTGCCAGCAGCTTAGACGGGGGGCCCCAGCATTTT
CASSLDGGPQHF
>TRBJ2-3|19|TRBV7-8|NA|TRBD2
TGTGCCAGCAGCTTAGCCGGCGCGGGAGAGAATTTTTGGGCAGATACGCAGTATTTT
CASSLAGAGENFWADTQYF
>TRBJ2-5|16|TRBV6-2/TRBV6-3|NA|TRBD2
TGTGCCAGCAGTACTAGCGGGAGCTCTTTGCCCCCTGAGCAGTACTTC
CASSTSGSSLPPEQYF
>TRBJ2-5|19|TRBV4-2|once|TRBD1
TGTGCCGGCAGCCAAGGAAGGACAGGGGGCGGGACCTCACAAGAGACCCAGTACTTC
CAGSQGRTGGGTSQETQYF
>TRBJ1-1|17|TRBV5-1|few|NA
TGCGCCAGCAGCCATAAACCGGGACGGGAAGAGGGAACTGAAGCTTTCTTT
CASSHKPGREEGTEAFF
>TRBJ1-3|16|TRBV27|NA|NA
TGTGCCAGCAGTTTATCGGGACGGAGCTCTGGAAACACCATATATTTT
CASSLSGRSSGNTIYF
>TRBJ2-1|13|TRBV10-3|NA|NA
TGTGCCATCAGTGAGTCTAGGTACAATGAGCGGTTCTTC
CAISESRYNERFF
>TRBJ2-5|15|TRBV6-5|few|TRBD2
TGTGCCAGGATGACCCCCTTAGCGGGGTTGAAGACCCAGTACTTC
CARMTPLAGLKTQYF
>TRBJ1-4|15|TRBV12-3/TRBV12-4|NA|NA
TGTGCCAGCAGTTTAGGGGGGGAGGGTCGCGAAAAACTGTTTTTT
CASSLGGEGREKLFF
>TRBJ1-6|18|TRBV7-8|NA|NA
TGTGCCAGCAGCTTGGACCCCGGGGAGGGCTCCTATAATTCACCCCTCCACTTT
CASSLDPGEGSYNSPLHF
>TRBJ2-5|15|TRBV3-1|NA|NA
TGTGTCAGCAGCCAAGAGGTCGCTGATAGGGAGACCCAGTACTTC
CVSSQEVADRETQYF
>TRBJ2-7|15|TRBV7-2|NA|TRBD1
TGTGCCAGCAGCTTATTGAGGACAGGGTCCTACGAGCAGTACTTC
CASSLLRTGSYEQYF
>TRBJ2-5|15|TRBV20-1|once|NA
TGCAGTATACCCGACGTGGGGTCGCCGAAACTTGAGCAGTACTTC
CSIPDVGSPKLEQYF
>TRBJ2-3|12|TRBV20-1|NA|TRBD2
TGCAGTGTACTAGCGGACACAGATACGCAGTATTTT
CSVLADTDTQYF
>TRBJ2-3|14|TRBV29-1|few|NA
TGCAGCGTCGCCAGGGGTCCCAGCACAGATACGCAGTATTTT
CSVARGPSTDTQYF
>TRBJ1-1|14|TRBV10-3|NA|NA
TGTGCCATCGGGCCACAGGAGCAGGGCACTGAAGCTTTCTTT
CAIGPQEQGTEAFF
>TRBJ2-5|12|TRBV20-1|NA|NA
TGCAGTGCTCCTATAAGCGGGGAGACCCAGTACTTC
CSAPISGETQYF
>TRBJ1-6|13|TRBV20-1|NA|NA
TGCAGTGCTAGACTCCAGGACGATTCACCCCTCCACTTT
CSARLQDDSPLHF
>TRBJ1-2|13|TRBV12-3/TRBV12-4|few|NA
TGTGCCAGCTTAGACTCATCCGCGGACGGCTACACCTTC
CASLDSSADGYTF
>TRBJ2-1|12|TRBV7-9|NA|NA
TGTTCCAGCACCCTTTACCGTCATGAGCAGTTCTTC
CSSTLYRHEQFF
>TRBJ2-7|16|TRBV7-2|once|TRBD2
TGTGCCAGCAGCTTAGTTGGGGGGGAGACCGGATACGAGCAGTACTTC
CASSLVGGETGYEQYF
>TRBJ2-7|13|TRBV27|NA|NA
TGTGCCAGCAGTTCTTGGATGACCTACGAGCAGTACTTC
CASSSWMTYEQYF
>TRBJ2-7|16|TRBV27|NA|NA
TGTGCCAGCAGTTTAGCCGAGGCGACAGGAGTGTACGAGCAGTACTTC
CASSLAEATGVYEQYF
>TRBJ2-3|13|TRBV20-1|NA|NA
TGCAGTGCTAATAGGGCCCGCAGAGATACGCAGTATTTT
CSANRARRDTQYF
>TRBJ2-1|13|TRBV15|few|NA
TGTGCCACCAGCAGAGATAAATGGGGTGGCCAGTTCTTC
CATSRDKWGGQFF
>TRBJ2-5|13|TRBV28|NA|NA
TGTGCCAGCAACGGGGACCCCCTAAGGACCCAGTACTTC
CASNGDPLRTQYF
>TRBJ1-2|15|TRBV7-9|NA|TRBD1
TGTGCCAGCAGCTTGGGGACAGAAGCTAACTATGGCTACACCTTC
CASSLGTEANYGYTF